Below are 32 T cell receptor beta chains sequenced from a single sample in a study of shared clonotypes between healthy human individuals. TCRdb's copy holds only in-frame clones and misses some; the assay was immunoSEQ multiplex PCR. Here the sample spans roughly 640,000 clones, around 74% being singletons. Material: memory CD4+ T cells sorted from blood. Subset: CD45RA-negative fraction. The source is a woman between 25 and 40 years old in good health.

This clone appeared many times. The V and J genes are TRBV7-7 and TRBJ2-1, with TRBD2 as a possible D gene (6 bases). Germline V gene lookup returns CDR1 SSHAT and CDR2 FNYEAQ (reference sequence). The CDR3 extends over 15 amino acids. V was trimmed by 1 base and J by 6 bases, leaving 13 bases between them. CDR3 DNA: TGTGCCAGCAGCTTAGTCCCGGGAGCTTCCAATGAGCAGTTCTTC. Protein sequence: CASSLVPGASNEQFF.

The V gene is TRBV7-9, the J gene TRBJ2-7; D is unresolved. Per the germline V gene, CDR1 is SEHNR and CDR2 is FQNEAQ (reference sequence). This CDR3 comprises 14 residues. V was trimmed by 1 base and J by 1 base, leaving 8 bases between them. The CDR3 sequence: CASSLESVSYEQYF. CDR3 nucleotide sequence: TGTGCCAGCAGCTTAGAGTCAGTTTCCTACGAGCAGTACTTC. Combining the CDR3 with reference TRBV7-9 and TRBJ2-7 gives the whole variable domain DTGVSQNPRHKITKRGQNVTFRCDPISEHNRLYWYRQTLGQGPEFLTYFQNEAQLEKSRLLSDRFSAERPKGSFSTLEIQRTEQGDSAMYLCASSLESVSYEQYFGPGTRLTVT.

This sequence joins TRBV5-1 and TRBJ2-2; maybe TRBD2 (6 bases). From germline, CDR1 is SGHRS and CDR2 YFSETQ. The CDR3 runs to 16 residues. Trimming cost V 4 bases and J 7 bases, with 20 bases left between them. The CDR3: CASSRGTVIPLGELFF. CDR3 in DNA: TGCGCCAGCAGCCGGGGGACCGTAATCCCTCTCGGGGAGCTGTTTTTT.

The chain carries TRBV7-8 and TRBJ2-7; 7 positions agree with TRBD2. The ends lost 8 bases at V and 7 bases at J; junction bases unmatched: 20. The CDR3 sequence is 16 residues long. The germline CDR1 and CDR2 sequences are SGHVS and FQNEAQ. The CDR3 region is CASGGGRGVSFVEQYF. CDR3 coding DNA: TGTGCCAGCGGCGGGGGACGTGGGGTTAGTTTTGTTGAGCAGTACTTC. Together with reference TRBV7-8 and TRBJ2-7, the CDR3 gives the full variable domain: GAGVSQSPRYKVAKRGQDVALRCDPISGHVSLFWYQQALGQGPEFLTYFQNEAQLDKSGLPSDRFFAERPEGSVSTLKIQRTQQEDSAVYLCASGGGRGVSFVEQYFGPGTRLTVT.

The J gene is TRBJ1-1, the V gene TRBV18, with 9 bases fitting TRBD1. The CDR3 covers 17 residues. CDR1 is KGHSH, CDR2 LQKENI, per germline. V dropped 4 bases and J dropped 11; count of bases not matched to a gene: 20. CDR3 DNA: TGTGCCAGCTCACAAGGGACAGGGAGAAGAGGACCTGAGTGGGCTTTCTTT. Amino acids: CASSQGTGRRGPEWAFF. Combining the CDR3 with reference TRBV18 and TRBJ1-1 gives the whole variable domain NAGVMQNPRHLVRRRGQEARLRCSPMKGHSHVYWYRQLPEEGLKFMVYLQKENIIDESGMPKERFSAEFPKEGPSILRIQQVVRGDSAAYFCASSQGTGRRGPEWAFFGQGTRLTVV.

The chain joins TRBV7-8 to TRBJ1-3; D perhaps matches TRBD1 (6 bases). CDR1 is SGHVS, CDR2 FQNEAQ, per germline. V lost 2 bases, J lost 7 bases, and 12 bases lay in between. The CDR3 length is 14 residues. The CDR3 DNA reads as TGTGCCAGCAGCTTATCGGGGCAGGGGAACACCATATATTTT. Residues: CASSLSGQGNTIYF.

The chain employs TRBV4-1 and TRBJ2-7, with D possibly matching TRBD2 (6 bases). The CDR3 runs to 18 residues. Per germline, CDR1 MGHRA and CDR2 YSYEKL. V lost 0 bases and J lost 2, with 20 bases in between. CDR3 loop: CASSQDPLMTSLPYEQYF. CDR3 DNA: TGCGCCAGCAGCCAAGATCCCCTTATGACTAGTCTTCCCTACGAGCAGTACTTC.

The chain has TRBV5-4 and TRBJ2-7; tentative D call: TRBD2 (7 bases). Germline values: CDR1 SGHNT, CDR2 YYREEE (reference sequence). The CDR3 runs to 18 residues. Trimming removed 4 bases from V and 0 bases from J, with 23 bases in between. CDR3 DNA: TGTGCCAGCAGCCCGGGGGGCTTGTCGGGGACTACCTCCTACGAGCAGTACTTC. Amino acid sequence: CASSPGGLSGTTSYEQYF.

CDR3 loop: CASSPPLGSSYEQYF. The CDR3 nucleotides are TGTGCCAGCAGCCCCCCACTGGGAAGCTCCTACGAGCAGTACTTC. The rearrangement uses TRBV7-2 and TRBJ2-7; no clear D. Germline values: CDR1 SGHTA, CDR2 FQGNSA. The CDR3 runs to 15 residues. The ends were cut back, 5 bases at V and 0 bases at J, with 14 bases in the middle.

V usage is TRBV15 and J usage is TRBJ1-5; maybe TRBD1 (6 bases). Germline values: CDR1 LNHNV, CDR2 YYDKDF (reference sequence). This CDR3 spans 15 amino acids. V shed 6 bases and J shed 10 bases, with 22 bases lying between them. As DNA, the CDR3 is TGTGCCACCAGTCCCCATTCAGGGGATCTGCGACCCCAGCATTTT. The encoded protein is CATSPHSGDLRPQHF.

V is TRBV30 and J is TRBJ1-2, with a possible D match to TRBD1 (6 bases). Trimming took off 0 bases at V and 5 bases at J, with 25 bases between the two ends. Germline V gene data show CDR1 as GTSNPN and CDR2 as SVGIG (reference sequence). The CDR3 length is 18 residues. Here the CDR3 DNA reads TGTGCCTGGAGTGTCCCTCACGCTATCCGGGACAATATTTATGGCTACACCTTC. Residues: CAWSVPHAIRDNIYGYTF.

V gene TRBV7-3 combines with J gene TRBJ2-2, with TRBD1 matching 8 bases. The CDR3 loop spans 15 amino acids. The junction had 3 bases not matched to a gene; V was cut back by 3 bases and J by 3 bases. Germline CDR1 is SGHTA and CDR2 is FQGTGA. The CDR3 DNA follows: TGTGCCAGCAGCTTTGGACAGGGAGACACCGGGGAGCTGTTTTTT. Amino acid sequence: CASSFGQGDTGELFF.

The chain joins TRBV5-6 to TRBJ1-3; D possibly corresponds to TRBD1 (6 bases). V was pared by 3 bases and J by 2 bases, with 9 bases between. This CDR3 has 14 amino acids. The V gene's germline CDR1 is SGHDT and CDR2 YYEEEE. Here the CDR3 reads CASSWNRAGNTIYF. CDR3 DNA sequence: TGTGCCAGCAGCTGGAACAGGGCTGGAAACACCATATATTTT.

The chain links TRBV9 to TRBJ2-1; no clear D. Trimming cost V 1 base and J 5 bases, with 13 bases left between them. CDR1 is SGDLS and CDR2 is YYNGEE in the germline V gene. CDR3 length equals 15 residues. The chain's CDR3 is CASSVSVYLDNEQFF. CDR3 in DNA: TGTGCCAGCAGCGTATCCGTGTATCTCGACAATGAGCAGTTCTTC.

This clone was found a few times. This sequence joins TRBV7-6 and TRBJ1-3; D might be TRBD1 (5 bases). Germline lookup yields CDR1 SGHVS and CDR2 FNYEAQ. CDR3 length equals 17 residues. V was trimmed by 1 base and J by 7 bases, leaving 20 bases between them. CDR3 region: CASSLGIGQGLSNTIYF. CDR3 coding DNA: TGTGCCAGCAGCTTAGGGATCGGGCAGGGACTAAGCAACACCATATATTTT.

CDR3 sequence: CASSFITGGWTVSEKLFF. The CDR3 nucleotides are TGTGCCAGCAGTTTTATAACAGGGGGCTGGACTGTCAGCGAAAAACTGTTTTTT. The chain employs TRBV28 and TRBJ1-4, with 9 bases lining up with TRBD1. This CDR3 spans 18 amino acids. Trimming cost V 3 bases and J 8 bases; bases outside gene matches: 16. The germline CDR1 and CDR2 sequences are MDHEN and SYDVKM.

A word on this clone: This specimen includes other DNA sequences encoding the same CDR3. This chain links TRBV2 with TRBJ2-7; 7 nucleotides align to TRBD2. CDR1 and CDR2 from the germline V gene are SNHLY and FYNNEI. This CDR3 comprises 14 residues. J was trimmed by 3 bases and V by 5 bases; bases with no gene match: 7. The CDR3 loop is CASSSGTGFYEQYF. CDR3 sequence (DNA): TGTGCCAGCAGTAGCGGGACGGGCTTCTACGAGCAGTACTTC. The variable domain in full, with the rest retrieved from reference TRBV2 and TRBJ2-7, is EPEVTQTPSHQVTQMGQEVILRCVPISNHLYFYWYRQILGQKVEFLVSFYNNEISEKSEIFDDQFSVERPDGSNFTLKIRSTKLEDSAMYFCASSSGTGFYEQYFGPGTRLTVT.

This clone was seen more than once but under ten times. V gene TRBV6-6 combines with J gene TRBJ2-5; TRBD1 matches at 10 bases. After removal of 7 bases from V and 5 bases from J, the junction contained 10 bases not matched to a gene. Germline CDR1 MNHNY, CDR2 SVGAGI (reference sequence). CDR3 size: 15 residues. For the CDR3, the DNA is TGTGCCAGCATCAGGGACAGGGGTTCGATTGAGACCCAGTACTTC. Translation gives CASIRDRGSIETQYF.

This clone was detected only once. This may be a read error, as it is one base from a much larger clone. Additional DNA sequences in this sample encode the identical CDR3. The chain has TRBV5-1 and TRBJ2-1; 7 nucleotides match TRBD2. The V gene's germline CDR1 is SGHRS and CDR2 YFSETQ. This CDR3 region has 15 residues. V gave up 2 bases and J gave up 0 bases; unmatched junction bases: 2. The CDR3 sequence is CASSFSSGSYNEQFF. The CDR3 DNA follows: TGCGCCAGCAGCTTTTCTAGCGGCTCCTACAATGAGCAGTTCTTC.

V is TRBV7-2 and J is TRBJ1-4; the match to TRBD1 covers 10 bases. CDR1 SGHTA and CDR2 FQGNSA come from the germline V gene. This CDR3 has 16 amino acids. Trimming took 6 bases from V and 1 from J; bases not matched to a gene: 5. CDR3 nucleotide sequence: TGTGCCAGCAGTAGACAGGGGGCGGGAACTAATGAAAAACTGTTTTTT. Translated, it gives CASSRQGAGTNEKLFF.

This clone was found a few times. V usage is TRBV5-6 and J usage is TRBJ2-1, with 10 positions matching TRBD2. Looked up from germline, CDR1 is SGHDT and CDR2 is YYEEEE. The ends lost 2 bases at V and 5 bases at J; junction bases unmatched: 7. The CDR3 consists of 16 residues. CDR3 bases: TGTGCCAGCAGCTTTAGCGGGAGGCCACATCACAATGAGCAGTTCTTC. As protein: CASSFSGRPHHNEQFF.

V usage is TRBV5-1 and J usage is TRBJ1-1, with a weak D call TRBD1 (6 bases). Between the trimmed V and J ends, which lost 4 bases and 6 bases, there was a span of 16 bases. Germline CDR1 reads SGHRS; CDR2 reads YFSETQ. The CDR3 runs 14 residues. This CDR3 is CASSADSLRAEAFF. The CDR3 region has the DNA TGCGCCAGCAGCGCGGACAGTTTGCGCGCTGAAGCTTTCTTT.

A few counts support this clone. The gene calls are TRBV7-9 and TRBJ2-5; either TRBD1 or TRBD2 may fit D (5 bases each). The end of the DNA is better explained by TRBJ2-7, so the J call may be wrong. Germline CDR1 is SEHNR and CDR2 is FQNEAQ (reference sequence). There are 13 residues in the CDR3. The DNA for the CDR3 is TGTGCCAGCAGCTTCCTTCAGGGACACGAGCAGTACTTC. Amino acids: CASSFLQGHEQYF.

The chain carries TRBV27 and TRBJ2-7; D is unresolved. Germline V gives CDR1 MNHEY, CDR2 SMNVEV (reference sequence). Trimming shortened V by 8 bases and J by 5 bases, and 13 bases separated the two germline ends. The CDR3 has 12 residues. CDR3 sequence reads: CASLPPQHEQYF. The CDR3 DNA is TGTGCCAGCTTACCACCGCAGCACGAGCAGTACTTC.

The CDR3 loop is CASRVGGTDTQYF. The DNA for the CDR3 is TGTGCCAGCAGGGTTGGGGGCACAGATACGCAGTATTTT. This chain connects TRBV6-6 to TRBJ2-3, with D unclear. This CDR3 is 13 amino acids long. V shed 6 bases and J shed 1 base, with 8 bases lying between them. Germline lookup yields CDR1 MNHNY and CDR2 SVGAGI (reference sequence).

This chain uses TRBV7-2 with TRBJ1-1; a weak D match, TRBD1 (6 bases). The CDR3 is 14 residues long. V was clipped by 3 bases and J by 3 bases, with 11 bases between them. Looked up from germline, CDR1 is SGHTA and CDR2 is FQGNSA. The CDR3 loop is CASSFQGRDTEAFF. The CDR3 coding sequence is TGTGCCAGCAGCTTTCAGGGGCGGGACACTGAAGCTTTCTTT.

This chain connects TRBV28 to TRBJ2-7; 7 nucleotides align to TRBD1. The CDR3 totals 16 residues. The germline CDR1 and CDR2 sequences are MDHEN and SYDVKM. V dropped 6 bases and J dropped 5; count of bases not matched to a gene: 16. The CDR3 sequence is CASSPKRMTGRHEQYF. For the CDR3, the DNA is TGTGCCAGCAGCCCCAAACGAATGACAGGGAGACACGAGCAGTACTTC.

This rearrangement joins TRBV5-5 to TRBJ2-6; weak D call: TRBD1 (6 bases). This CDR3 is 16 amino acids long. V was pared by 0 bases and J by 2 bases, with 9 bases between. Germline lookup yields CDR1 SGHKS and CDR2 YYEKEE (reference sequence). Here the CDR3 reads CASSLGWGPGANVLTF. The CDR3 nucleotides read TGTGCCAGCAGCTTGGGCTGGGGGCCTGGGGCCAACGTCCTGACTTTC. Full variable domain (outside the CDR3, taken from reference TRBV5-5 and TRBJ2-6): DAGVTQSPTHLIKTRGQQVTLRCSPISGHKSVSWYQQVLGQGPQFIFQYYEKEERGRGNFPDRFSARQFPNYSSELNVNALLLGDSALYLCASSLGWGPGANVLTFGAGSRLTVL.

This rearrangement joins TRBV21-1 to TRBJ2-4. TRBV21-1 represents a pseudogene. The CDR3 spans 14 residues. The CDR3 loop is CASIKGRFKNIQYF. The DNA of the CDR3 is TGTGCCAGCATTAAGGGACGGTTCAAAAACATTCAGTACTTC.

This clone was detected a few times. The rearrangement uses TRBV7-9 and TRBJ2-7; D gene unclear. Germline V lookup: CDR1 SEHNR, CDR2 FQNEAQ (reference sequence). The CDR3 has 14 amino acids. Deletions cut 1 base from V and 10 bases from J, with 17 bases between. CDR3 DNA sequence: TGTGCCAGCAGCTTAGATCTCAGACTGGAAGCACAGTACTTC. Its protein product is CASSLDLRLEAQYF. The full variable domain, completed using reference TRBV7-9 and TRBJ2-7, is DTGVSQNPRHKITKRGQNVTFRCDPISEHNRLYWYRQTLGQGPEFLTYFQNEAQLEKSRLLSDRFSAERPKGSFSTLEIQRTEQGDSAMYLCASSLDLRLEAQYFGPGTRLTVT.

This chain connects TRBV6-6 to TRBJ1-2; 10 bases line up with TRBD1. Germline V lookup: CDR1 MNHNY, CDR2 SVGAGI (reference sequence). The V and J ends lost 0 bases and 3 bases, in that order; junction bases with no gene match: 1. The CDR3 spans 15 residues. In DNA form, the CDR3 reads TGTGCCAGCAGTTACTCCGGGACAGGGGACTATGGCTACACCTTC. The encoded protein is CASSYSGTGDYGYTF.

The chain links TRBV6-5 to TRBJ1-1, with unresolved D. V lost 2 bases, J lost 5 bases, and 9 bases lay in between. CDR1 is MNHEY, CDR2 SVGAGI, per germline. The CDR3 has 13 residues. The CDR3 loop is CASSYAKWTEAFF. In nucleotides, the CDR3 is TGTGCCAGCAGTTACGCCAAGTGGACTGAAGCTTTCTTT.